The present T cell receptor (beta chain) was sequenced within a study of blood T cell repertoires in COVID-19 (dated by TCRdb to the early 2020s). Describing the broader study: Samples covering the acute and convalescent phases of COVID-19 were provided by collaborators in the United States, Italy and Spain. Samples came from the ongoing ImmuneRACE study (first 160 participants) plus 1,254 subjects from 6 global collaborators. HLA class I and class II types, where available, came from metadata supplied by the sample provider rather than from assay-based typing. The repertoires were made available in a free public database intended to serve as a resource for research on the immune response to SARS-CoV-2. The prospective study material was composed of cDNA or gDNA derived from T cells, B-cell-depleted T cells, or PBMCs. A de-identified subject ID, COVID-19 status, age in years and sex were almost always included in the sample metadata. Deeply sampled blood TCRbeta repertoires from subjects exposed to, actively infected with, or recovered from COVID-19 were included in the dataset. Here is what the overall study found, with its caveats: The amount of clinical and demographic metadata varied by source and participant and was provided uncurated.

On this clone: Its antigen specificity is not known. Base-call qualities are not available, and no considerably larger clone is one nucleotide away.

The collaborating institutions used their own protocols to collect whole blood in K2EDTA tubes. Collaborator samples were shipped for TCRbeta analysis as frozen whole blood, isolated PBMCs, or DNA extracted from either sample type. The V and J ends are trimmed by 3 bases and 5 bases, leaving 9 bases between them. For CDR1 and CDR2, the germline V gene lists SGHRS and YFSETQ. From its cysteine to its phenylalanine, the CDR3 spans 13 amino acids. The only DNA kept is the CDR3, 39 bases in frame from the first base. TCRbeta CDR3 regions were amplified from genomic DNA by means of the immunoSEQ Assay, a bias-controlled multiplex PCR. The paper's processing steps were these. The number of nucleated cells in each sample was estimated from the amplification of reference gene primers within the assay. To quantify the absolute abundance of each unique TCRbeta CDR3 rearrangement, sequence reads were collapsed and filtered. For each sample, productive Simpson clonality was calculated by taking the square root of Simpson's diversity index across productive rearrangements. Sourced from immuneACCESS, this table was stored by TCRdb with only in-frame sequences that have V and J called. A share of the clones is absent; for the studies checked, an unresolved V gene accounts for under half, and the remainder has no known explanation. V, J and clone size were drawn from that table, and D and trimming were deduced from the DNA. The sample table lists about 62,000 clones, about 87% of them with a count of one. Jointly, the top ten make up roughly 1% of the sample.

The rearranged chain carries TRBV5-1 and TRBJ1-5, with no confidently assigned D gene. Material: peripheral blood. The sequence was obtained from a man aged 65 to 85 with acute or convalescent COVID-19. The CDR3 region reads CASSWAGDQPQHF. At the DNA level, the sequence is TGCGCCAGCAGCTGGGCAGGCGATCAGCCCCAGCATTTT.